Sequencing of this T cell receptor beta chain was carried out in a study of TIL therapy for anti-PD-1-resistant metastatic lung cancer. For the study at large: Tumors had a median PD-L1 proportion score of roughly 5.7%.

This was the immunoSEQ v3 assay. Clones were sequenced by immunoSEQ multiplex PCR, and TCRdb holds only the in-frame ones, with some missing. The sample gives about 100,000 clones, around three fifths of which show up once; roughly 11% is in the top ten. On this clone: Its antigen remains unknown.

Study-wide results and caveats: Many TIL product clones were absent from baseline tumor, suggesting clonal contraction.

As to time point: pre-treatment sample, taken before nivolumab and TIL therapy. Tumor tissue came from excised metastases, mostly pleural nodules or supraclavicular lymph nodes. This CDR3 contains 15 residues. V shed 6 bases and J shed 0 bases, with 13 bases lying between them. Germline values: CDR1 MNHEY, CDR2 SMNVEV (reference sequence). This clonotype was sampled from a person between 25 and 79 years old with non-small cell lung cancer. The chain couples TRBV27 to TRBJ2-3; weak D call: TRBD2 (6 bases). The sample here was tumor tissue, taken at baseline. The CDR3 loop reads CASRHQEGSTDTQYF. The DNA of the CDR3 is TGTGCCAGCAGACATCAGGAGGGAAGCACAGATACGCAGTATTTT.